The next 17 T cell receptor beta chains were all read from a single sample in a study of OX40 agonist ivuxolimab in advanced cancers. TCRdb's table, derived via immunoSEQ multiplex PCR, lists solely in-frame clones and lacks some. The sample lists about 100,000 clones; less than 95% were seen once. The source material was CD4+ or CD8+ T cells sorted from blood, sampled in a trial of the OX40 agonist ivuxolimab. The receptor source for this set is an adult with an advanced solid tumor such as melanoma, head and neck, liver or kidney cancer.

This chain links TRBV7-2 with TRBJ2-2; perhaps D is TRBD1 or TRBD2 (6 bases each). The CDR3 sequence is 15 residues long. CDR1 and CDR2 (germline): SGHTA, FQGNSA. V was clipped by 2 bases and J by 5 bases, with 12 bases between them. The CDR3 region is CASSLHKGGTGELFF. CDR3 bases: TGTGCCAGCAGCTTACACAAGGGGGGTACCGGGGAGCTGTTTTTT.

The chain employs TRBV11-3 and TRBJ2-1; 8 bases match TRBD1. The CDR3 has 15 residues. CDR1 is SGHNT and CDR2 is YENEEA in the germline V gene. Trimming took 5 bases from V and 5 from J; bases not matched to a gene: 8. The CDR3 reads CASSPDRGLNNEQFF. CDR3 nucleotide sequence: TGTGCCAGCAGCCCAGACAGGGGTCTTAACAATGAGCAGTTCTTC.

The chain couples TRBV5-1 to TRBJ2-1; D gene uncertain. V shed 5 bases and J shed 3 bases, with 15 bases lying between them. Germline V lookup: CDR1 SGHRS, CDR2 YFSETQ. CDR3 length equals 15 residues. CDR3 residues: CASRSRDWGYNEQFF. The CDR3 bases are TGCGCCAGCAGGAGTAGAGATTGGGGCTACAATGAGCAGTTCTTC.

V usage is TRBV2 and J usage is TRBJ2-1; D call uncertain. Between the trimmed V and J ends, which lost 1 base and 0 bases, there was a span of 10 bases. Germline CDR1 and CDR2: SNHLY and FYNNEI. The CDR3 length is 16 residues. CDR3 sequence reads: CASSEGLPASYNEQFF. CDR3 coding DNA: TGTGCCAGCAGTGAAGGCTTACCCGCCTCCTACAATGAGCAGTTCTTC.

The chain recombines TRBV4-1 with TRBJ2-7, with 7 bases fitting TRBD1. Germline assignment: CDR1 MGHRA and CDR2 YSYEKL. With V trimmed by 2 bases and J by 7 bases, 14 bases remained unmatched. The CDR3 is made up of 16 amino acids. This CDR3 reads CASSQLLTGPLGEQYF. DNA of the CDR3: TGCGCCAGCAGCCAACTGCTGACAGGGCCTCTGGGAGAGCAGTACTTC.

The chain is built from TRBV7-2 and TRBJ2-1; no clear D gene. Trimming took off 5 bases at V and 4 bases at J, with 12 bases between the two ends. Germline V gives CDR1 SGHTA, CDR2 FQGNSA. This CDR3 is built from 14 residues. The CDR3 sequence: CASSPSSRYNEQFF. As DNA, the CDR3 is TGTGCCAGCAGCCCCAGCTCAAGGTACAATGAGCAGTTCTTC.

The chain carries TRBV18 and TRBJ2-5; 9 nucleotides match TRBD1. TRBJ2-7 explains the end of the DNA better; the J call may be wrong. The germline CDR1 and CDR2 sequences are KGHSH and LQKENI. The CDR3 runs to 14 residues. CDR3 nucleotide sequence: TGTGCCAGCTCACCAAGACAGGGGGCCTACGAGCAGTACTTC. Translation gives CASSPRQGAYEQYF.

This clone was seen just once. V usage is TRBV6-5 and J usage is TRBJ2-3; D unclear. CDR3 size: 14 residues. Trimming stripped 2 bases from V and 2 bases from J, with 8 bases between. Germline lookup yields CDR1 MNHEY and CDR2 SVGAGI. In DNA form, the CDR3 reads TGTGCCAGCAGTTACATCACAGCCACAGATACGCAGTATTTT. Translation: CASSYITATDTQYF.

As to this clone: Other DNA sequences in the same sample also yield this CDR3. The chain employs TRBV11-2 and TRBJ2-2; no clear D gene. This CDR3 spans 11 amino acids. Germline CDR1 SGHAT, CDR2 FQNNGV. Trimming shortened V by 1 base and J by 6 bases, and 0 bases separated the two germline ends. The CDR3 coding sequence is TGTGCCAGCAGCTTAGCCGGGGAGCTGTTTTTT. It encodes CASSLAGELFF.

V and J are TRBV28 and TRBJ2-3; 10 bases are a match to TRBD2. Germline lookup yields CDR1 MDHEN and CDR2 SYDVKM. V lost 5 bases and J lost 6; bases outside the gene matches: 11. The CDR3 covers 16 residues. DNA for the CDR3: TGTGCCAGCAGTCCCCGGGGTAGCGGGAGGTGGGATACGCAGTATTTT. Residues: CASSPRGSGRWDTQYF.

This clone turned up a few times. V is TRBV5-1 and J is TRBJ2-2; D is undetermined. Germline assignment: CDR1 SGHRS and CDR2 YFSETQ. The CDR3 totals 15 residues. V lost 1 base and J 4 bases, leaving 11 bases between the germline ends. CDR3 residues: CASSLSRRSTGELFF. CDR3 coding DNA: TGCGCCAGCAGCTTGTCGCGGCGGAGCACCGGGGAGCTGTTTTTT.

This rearrangement joins TRBV28 to TRBJ2-7; TRBD2 agrees at 12 bases. This CDR3 is built from 16 residues. Trimming cost V 2 bases and J 0 bases; bases outside gene matches: 2. Germline V gene lookup returns CDR1 MDHEN and CDR2 SYDVKM. Written as DNA, the CDR3 is TGTGCCAGCAGTTTAGGACTAGCGGGACTCTCCTACGAGCAGTACTTC. Its translation is CASSLGLAGLSYEQYF. The variable domain in full, with the rest retrieved from reference TRBV28 and TRBJ2-7, is DVKVTQSSRYLVKRTGEKVFLECVQDMDHENMFWYRQDPGLGLRLIYFSYDVKMKEKGDIPEGYSVSREKKERFSLILESASTNQTSMYLCASSLGLAGLSYEQYFGPGTRLTVT.

The rearrangement links TRBV28 to TRBJ1-2; 7 nucleotides line up with TRBD1. Germline trimming cut 6 bases from V and 0 bases from J; bases unmatched to any gene: 4. The V gene's germline CDR1 is MDHEN and CDR2 SYDVKM. This CDR3 spans 14 amino acids. The CDR3 DNA sequence: TGTGCCAGCAGACGGACAGGAGCTAACTATGGCTACACCTTC. Translating gives CASRRTGANYGYTF.

This clone has only a few counts. The chain combines TRBV6-6 with TRBJ1-2; perhaps TRBD1 as D (6 bases). The germline gives CDR1 MNHNY, CDR2 SVGAGI (reference sequence). Trimming took 8 bases from V and 1 from J, leaving 14 bases between them. The CDR3 is 14 amino acids. The CDR3 spells CASDQQGVNYGYTF. Here the CDR3 DNA reads TGTGCCAGCGACCAACAGGGAGTTAACTATGGCTACACCTTC.

The chain has TRBV7-9 and TRBJ2-4, with D unresolved. V was trimmed by 5 bases and J by 11 bases, leaving 10 bases between them. This CDR3 contains 11 residues. CDR1 and CDR2 (germline): SEHNR, FQNEAQ (reference sequence). CDR3: CASSLLGFQYF. CDR3 coding DNA: TGTGCCAGCAGCCTCTTGGGATTTCAGTACTTC. The full variable domain, in which reference TRBV7-9 and TRBJ2-4 provide the parts outside the CDR3, is DTGVSQNPRHKITKRGQNVTFRCDPISEHNRLYWYRQTLGQGPEFLTYFQNEAQLEKSRLLSDRFSAERPKGSFSTLEIQRTEQGDSAMYLCASSLLGFQYFGAGTRLSVL.

V and J are TRBV23-1 and TRBJ2-7; D assignment may be TRBD1 or TRBD2 (6 bases each). TRBV23-1 is sorted into the ORF group, with uncertain function. Trimming pared 0 bases from V and 9 bases from J, leaving 9 bases between. CDR3 length: 12 amino acids. The chain's CDR3 is CASSQSGGWQYF. In DNA form, the CDR3 reads TGCGCCAGCAGTCAATCCGGGGGCTGGCAGTACTTC.

The chain couples TRBV5-1 to TRBJ1-1; TRBD1 is a possible D gene (5 bases). Trimming cost V 2 bases and J 1 base, with 12 bases left between them. Germline V gives CDR1 SGHRS, CDR2 YFSETQ. CDR3 size: 15 residues. The CDR3 coding sequence is TGCGCCAGCAGCTTCCAGGGAATCGGGAACACTGAAGCTTTCTTT. This translates into CASSFQGIGNTEAFF.